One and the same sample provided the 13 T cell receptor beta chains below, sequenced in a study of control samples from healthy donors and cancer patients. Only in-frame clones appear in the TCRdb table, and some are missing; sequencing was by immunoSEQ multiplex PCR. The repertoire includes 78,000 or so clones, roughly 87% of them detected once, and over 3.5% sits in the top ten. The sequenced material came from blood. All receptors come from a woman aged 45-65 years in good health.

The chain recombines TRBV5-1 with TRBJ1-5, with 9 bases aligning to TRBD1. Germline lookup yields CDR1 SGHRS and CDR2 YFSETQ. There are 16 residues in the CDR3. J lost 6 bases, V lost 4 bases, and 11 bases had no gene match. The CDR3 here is CASSPGLTGGPQPQHF. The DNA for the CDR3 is TGCGCCAGCAGCCCGGGGCTTACAGGGGGCCCTCAGCCCCAGCATTTT.

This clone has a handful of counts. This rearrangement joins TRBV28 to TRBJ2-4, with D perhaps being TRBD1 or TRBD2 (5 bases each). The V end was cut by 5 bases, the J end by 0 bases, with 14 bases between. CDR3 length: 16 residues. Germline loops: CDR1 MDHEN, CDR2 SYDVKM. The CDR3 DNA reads TGTGCCAGCAGTCCGCAGGTGGGGGTAGCCAAAAACATTCAGTACTTC. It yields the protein CASSPQVGVAKNIQYF.

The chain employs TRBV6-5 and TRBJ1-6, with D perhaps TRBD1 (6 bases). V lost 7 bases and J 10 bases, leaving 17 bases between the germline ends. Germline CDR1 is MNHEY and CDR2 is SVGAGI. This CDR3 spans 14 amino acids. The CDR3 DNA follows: TGTGCCAGCAACTGGGCAGGGGAAGACTCACCCCTCCACTTT. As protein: CASNWAGEDSPLHF.

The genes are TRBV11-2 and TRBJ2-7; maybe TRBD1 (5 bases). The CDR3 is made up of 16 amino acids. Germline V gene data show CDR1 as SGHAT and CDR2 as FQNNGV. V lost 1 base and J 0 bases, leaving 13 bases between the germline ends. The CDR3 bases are TGTGCCAGCAGCTTAGTCCAGGGTACTTTCTCCTACGAGCAGTACTTC. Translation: CASSLVQGTFSYEQYF.

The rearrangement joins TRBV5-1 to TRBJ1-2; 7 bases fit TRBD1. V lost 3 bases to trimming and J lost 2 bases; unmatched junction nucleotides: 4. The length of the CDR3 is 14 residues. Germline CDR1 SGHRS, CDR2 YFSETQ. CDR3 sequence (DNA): TGCGCCAGCAGCTCCGAGACAGGGAACTATGGCTACACCTTC. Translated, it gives CASSSETGNYGYTF.

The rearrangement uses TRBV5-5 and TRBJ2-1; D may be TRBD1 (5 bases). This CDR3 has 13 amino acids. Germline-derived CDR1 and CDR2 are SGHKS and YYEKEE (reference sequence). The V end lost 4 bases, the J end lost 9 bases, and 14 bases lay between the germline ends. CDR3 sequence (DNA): TGTGCCAGCAGCCTAGGCGCAAGGGGTGAGCAGTTCTTC. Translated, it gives CASSLGARGEQFF. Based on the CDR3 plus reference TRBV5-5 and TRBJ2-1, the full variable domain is DAGVTQSPTHLIKTRGQQVTLRCSPISGHKSVSWYQQVLGQGPQFIFQYYEKEERGRGNFPDRFSARQFPNYSSELNVNALLLGDSALYLCASSLGARGEQFFGPGTRLTVL.

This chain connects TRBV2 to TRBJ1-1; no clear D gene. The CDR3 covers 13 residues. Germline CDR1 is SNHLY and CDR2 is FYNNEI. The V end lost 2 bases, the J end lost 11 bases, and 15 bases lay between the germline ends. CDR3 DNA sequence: TGTGCCAGCAGTGAACAGGTCGGACCCGTTGCTTTCTTT. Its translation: CASSEQVGPVAFF.

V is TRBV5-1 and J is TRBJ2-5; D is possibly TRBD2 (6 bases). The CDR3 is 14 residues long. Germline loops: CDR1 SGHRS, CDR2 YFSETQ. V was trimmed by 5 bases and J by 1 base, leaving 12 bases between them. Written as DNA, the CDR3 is TGCGCCAGCAGAACCAGGGAGGTCCAAGAGACCCAGTACTTC. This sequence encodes CASRTREVQETQYF. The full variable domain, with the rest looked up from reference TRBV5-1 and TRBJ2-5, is KAGVTQTPRYLIKTRGQQVTLSCSPISGHRSVSWYQQTPGQGLQFLFEYFSETQRNKGNFPGRFSGRQFSNSRSEMNVSTLELGDSALYLCASRTREVQETQYFGPGTRLLVL.

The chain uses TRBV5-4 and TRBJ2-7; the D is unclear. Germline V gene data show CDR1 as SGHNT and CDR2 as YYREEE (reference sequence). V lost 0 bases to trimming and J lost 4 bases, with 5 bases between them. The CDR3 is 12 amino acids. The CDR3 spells CASSLGLYEQYF. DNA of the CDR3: TGTGCCAGCAGCTTGGGACTTTACGAGCAGTACTTC. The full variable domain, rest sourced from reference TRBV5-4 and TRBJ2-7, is ETGVTQSPTHLIKTRGQQVTLRCSSQSGHNTVSWYQQALGQGPQFIFQYYREEENGRGNFPPRFSGLQFPNYSSELNVNALELDDSALYLCASSLGLYEQYFGPGTRLTVT.

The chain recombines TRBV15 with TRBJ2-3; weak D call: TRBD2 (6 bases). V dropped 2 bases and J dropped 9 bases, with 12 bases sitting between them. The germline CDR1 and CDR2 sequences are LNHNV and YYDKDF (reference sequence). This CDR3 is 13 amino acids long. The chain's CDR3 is CATSRRGLHTQYF. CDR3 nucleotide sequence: TGTGCCACCAGCAGACGGGGACTGCACACGCAGTATTTT.

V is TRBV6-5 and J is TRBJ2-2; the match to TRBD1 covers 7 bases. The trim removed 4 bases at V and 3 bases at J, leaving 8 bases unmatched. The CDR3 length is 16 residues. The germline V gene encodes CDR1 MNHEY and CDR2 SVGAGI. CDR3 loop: CASSSPRQGYTGELFF. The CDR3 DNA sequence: TGTGCCAGCAGTTCCCCTCGACAGGGCTACACCGGGGAGCTGTTTTTT.

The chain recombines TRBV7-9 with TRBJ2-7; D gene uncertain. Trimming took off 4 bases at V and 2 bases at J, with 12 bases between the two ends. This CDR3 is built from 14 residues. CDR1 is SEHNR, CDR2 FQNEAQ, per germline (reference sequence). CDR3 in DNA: TGTGCCAGCAGCTCCTATAGACCCCCCTACGAGCAGTACTTC. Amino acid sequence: CASSSYRPPYEQYF.

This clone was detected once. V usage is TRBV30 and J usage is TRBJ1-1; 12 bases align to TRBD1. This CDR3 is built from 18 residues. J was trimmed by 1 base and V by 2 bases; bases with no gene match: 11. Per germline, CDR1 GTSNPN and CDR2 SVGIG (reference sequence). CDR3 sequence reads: CAWSFRDRGLPANTEAFF. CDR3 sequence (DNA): TGTGCCTGGAGTTTCCGGGACAGGGGGCTACCGGCGAACACTGAAGCTTTCTTT.